The rows below give T cell receptor beta chains drawn from one sample of a study of vaccination and CD4 T cells after COVID-19. TCRdb redid the calling of the PCR reads with MiXCR, one entry per CDR3 protein. The sample holds 24,000 or so distinct CDR3 sequences, around 54% seen once. Their recognized antigens are unknown. Sequencing was done on a sample of CD4+ T cells from blood, cultured in vitro. The receptor set was obtained from a human donor who had recovered from COVID-19. Both conserved end residues are part of each CDR3. Fields, in order: V gene, D gene, clone size, J gene, CDR3 protein, CDR3 DNA. The D gene is left open where the match is weak. Some rows mark clone size as missing; the rest say once, few, many or name a class of expanded clone.

v_call: TRBV5-5; d_call: TRBD1; clone_size: few; j_call: TRBJ2-5; cdr3_aa: CASSPGQGLETQYF; cdr3_nt: TGTGCCAGCAGCCCCGGACAGGGATTGGAGACCCAGTACTTC
v_call: TRBV11-3; d_call: .; clone_size: once; j_call: TRBJ1-5; cdr3_aa: CASSLGSGRRGNQPQHF; cdr3_nt: TGTGCCAGCAGCTTAGGATCGGGCCGCCGGGGCAATCAGCCCCAGCATTTT
v_call: TRBV19; d_call: .; clone_size: few; j_call: TRBJ1-5; cdr3_aa: CASTLGGAGQPQHF; cdr3_nt: TGTGCCAGTACCCTGGGGGGGGCAGGGCAGCCCCAGCATTTT
v_call: TRBV7-8; d_call: .; clone_size: .; j_call: TRBJ1-5; cdr3_aa: CASSRSNQPQHF; cdr3_nt: TGTGCCAGCAGCCGAAGTAATCAGCCCCAGCATTTT
v_call: TRBV7-6; d_call: .; clone_size: .; j_call: TRBJ2-2; cdr3_aa: CASSPGISGELFF; cdr3_nt: TGTGCCAGCAGCCCCGGGATCTCCGGGGAGCTGTTTTTT
v_call: TRBV6-2/TRBV6-3; d_call: TRBD1; clone_size: .; j_call: TRBJ1-5; cdr3_aa: CASSPGQGAVGPQHF; cdr3_nt: TGTGCCAGCAGTCCGGGACAGGGGGCAGTAGGGCCCCAGCATTTT
v_call: TRBV7-2; d_call: .; clone_size: .; j_call: TRBJ1-2; cdr3_aa: CASTSVTGSDGYTF; cdr3_nt: TGTGCCAGCACCTCAGTAACCGGGTCGGACGGCTACACCTTC
v_call: TRBV7-9; d_call: .; clone_size: .; j_call: TRBJ2-2; cdr3_aa: CASSLGGTGELFF; cdr3_nt: TGTGCCAGCAGCTTAGGGGGCACCGGGGAGCTGTTTTTT
v_call: TRBV29-1; d_call: .; clone_size: .; j_call: TRBJ1-1; cdr3_aa: CSVDGGLNTEAFF; cdr3_nt: TGCAGCGTTGACGGGGGACTGAACACTGAAGCTTTCTTT
v_call: TRBV2; d_call: .; clone_size: once; j_call: TRBJ2-7; cdr3_aa: CASSRIQRAYEQYF; cdr3_nt: TGTGCCAGCAGTAGGATCCAGCGGGCCTACGAGCAGTACTTC
v_call: TRBV11-2; d_call: .; clone_size: .; j_call: TRBJ2-3; cdr3_aa: CASSAFGQNPSDTQCF; cdr3_nt: TGTGCCAGCAGCGCGTTCGGACAGAACCCCTCAGATACGCAGTGTTTT
v_call: TRBV7-2; d_call: TRBD1; clone_size: .; j_call: TRBJ2-1; cdr3_aa: CASSAGTAKHNEQFF; cdr3_nt: TGTGCCAGCAGCGCCGGGACAGCCAAGCACAATGAGCAGTTCTTC
v_call: TRBV11-2; d_call: TRBD2; clone_size: .; j_call: TRBJ2-3; cdr3_aa: CASSSGGRMADTQYF; cdr3_nt: TGTGCCAGCAGCTCCGGGGGGAGGATGGCTGATACGCAGTATTTT
v_call: TRBV4-2; d_call: .; clone_size: .; j_call: TRBJ2-7; cdr3_aa: CASSHTGSDSYEQYF; cdr3_nt: TGTGCCAGCAGCCACACCGGGAGCGACTCCTACGAGCAGTACTTC
v_call: TRBV5-1; d_call: .; clone_size: .; j_call: TRBJ2-6; cdr3_aa: CASSEASGANVLTF; cdr3_nt: TGCGCCAGCAGCGAGGCCTCTGGGGCCAACGTCCTGACTTTC
v_call: TRBV6-5; d_call: .; clone_size: .; j_call: TRBJ1-1; cdr3_aa: CASSYSTQGGTEAFF; cdr3_nt: TGTGCCAGCAGTTACTCGACTCAGGGCGGCACTGAAGCTTTCTTT
v_call: TRBV28; d_call: .; clone_size: .; j_call: TRBJ2-1; cdr3_aa: CASSLQHNEQFF; cdr3_nt: TGTGCCAGCAGTTTACAGCACAATGAGCAGTTCTTC
v_call: TRBV20-1; d_call: .; clone_size: .; j_call: TRBJ1-1; cdr3_aa: CSAPGPEAFF; cdr3_nt: TGCAGTGCCCCCGGGCCTGAAGCTTTCTTT
v_call: TRBV7-9; d_call: TRBD1; clone_size: few; j_call: TRBJ1-2; cdr3_aa: CASSLGQGDGYTF; cdr3_nt: TGTGCCAGCAGCTTAGGTCAGGGGGATGGCTACACCTTC
v_call: TRBV5-4; d_call: TRBD2; clone_size: .; j_call: TRBJ2-5; cdr3_aa: CASSQGTSGRGTQYF; cdr3_nt: TGTGCCAGCAGCCAGGGGACTAGCGGGAGGGGGACCCAGTACTTC
v_call: TRBV6-2/TRBV6-3; d_call: .; clone_size: few; j_call: TRBJ1-5; cdr3_aa: CASSSRRWDTSNQPQHF; cdr3_nt: TGTGCCAGCAGTTCCCGCCGTTGGGACACCAGTAATCAGCCCCAGCATTTT
v_call: TRBV6-1; d_call: TRBD1; clone_size: .; j_call: TRBJ1-1; cdr3_aa: CASKKTGVGTEAFF; cdr3_nt: TGTGCCAGCAAAAAGACAGGGGTCGGCACTGAAGCTTTCTTT
v_call: TRBV19; d_call: .; clone_size: .; j_call: TRBJ1-3; cdr3_aa: CASSSQQPGNTIYF; cdr3_nt: TGTGCCAGTAGCAGTCAACAGCCAGGAAACACCATATATTTT
v_call: TRBV6-1; d_call: .; clone_size: .; j_call: TRBJ1-1; cdr3_aa: CASSVQGVTEAFF; cdr3_nt: TGCGCCAGCAGTGTCCAGGGCGTCACTGAAGCTTTCTTT
v_call: TRBV12-3/TRBV12-4; d_call: .; clone_size: .; j_call: TRBJ1-2; cdr3_aa: CASGETLGYGYTF; cdr3_nt: TGTGCCAGCGGAGAGACTCTCGGCTATGGCTACACCTTC
v_call: TRBV11-3; d_call: .; clone_size: few; j_call: TRBJ2-7; cdr3_aa: CASSPGGHGDYEQYF; cdr3_nt: TGTGCCAGCAGCCCCGGAGGGCACGGGGACTACGAGCAGTACTTC
v_call: TRBV20-1; d_call: .; clone_size: few; j_call: TRBJ1-2; cdr3_aa: CSARDLSRANGYTF; cdr3_nt: TGCAGTGCTAGAGATCTGAGCAGGGCAAATGGCTACACCTTC
v_call: TRBV19; d_call: .; clone_size: .; j_call: TRBJ1-4; cdr3_aa: CASNTARMNEKLFF; cdr3_nt: TGTGCCAGTAACACAGCCCGTATGAATGAAAAACTGTTTTTT